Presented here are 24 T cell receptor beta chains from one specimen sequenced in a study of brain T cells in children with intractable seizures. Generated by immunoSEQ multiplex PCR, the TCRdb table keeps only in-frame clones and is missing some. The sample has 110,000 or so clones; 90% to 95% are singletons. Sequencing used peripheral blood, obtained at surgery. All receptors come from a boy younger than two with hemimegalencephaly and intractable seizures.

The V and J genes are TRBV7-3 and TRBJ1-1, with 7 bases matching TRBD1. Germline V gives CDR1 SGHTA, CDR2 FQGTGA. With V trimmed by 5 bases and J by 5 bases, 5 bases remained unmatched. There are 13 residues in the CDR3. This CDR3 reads CASSQYRGTEAFF. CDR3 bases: TGTGCCAGCAGCCAATACAGGGGTACTGAAGCTTTCTTT.

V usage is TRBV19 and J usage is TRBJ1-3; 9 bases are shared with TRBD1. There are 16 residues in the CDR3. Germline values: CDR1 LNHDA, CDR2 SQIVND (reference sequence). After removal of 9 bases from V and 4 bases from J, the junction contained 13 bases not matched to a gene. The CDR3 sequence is CASKSPGQGKGNTIYF. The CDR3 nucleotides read TGTGCCAGCAAATCCCCGGGACAGGGAAAGGGAAACACCATATATTTT.

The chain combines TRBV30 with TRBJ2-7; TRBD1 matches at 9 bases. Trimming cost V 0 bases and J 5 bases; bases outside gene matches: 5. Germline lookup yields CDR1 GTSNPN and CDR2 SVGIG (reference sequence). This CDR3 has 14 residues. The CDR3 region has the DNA TGTGCCTGGAGTGTATGGGACAGGGCCAACGAGCAGTACTTC. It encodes CAWSVWDRANEQYF.

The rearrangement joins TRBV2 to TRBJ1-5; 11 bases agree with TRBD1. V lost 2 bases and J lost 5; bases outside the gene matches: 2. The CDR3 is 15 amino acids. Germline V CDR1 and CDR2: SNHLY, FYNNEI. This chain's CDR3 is CASSEWDRGYQPQHF. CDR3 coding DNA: TGTGCCAGCAGTGAATGGGACAGGGGGTATCAGCCCCAGCATTTT. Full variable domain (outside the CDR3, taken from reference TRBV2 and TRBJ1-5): EPEVTQTPSHQVTQMGQEVILRCVPISNHLYFYWYRQILGQKVEFLVSFYNNEISEKSEIFDDQFSVERPDGSNFTLKIRSTKLEDSAMYFCASSEWDRGYQPQHFGDGTRLSIL.

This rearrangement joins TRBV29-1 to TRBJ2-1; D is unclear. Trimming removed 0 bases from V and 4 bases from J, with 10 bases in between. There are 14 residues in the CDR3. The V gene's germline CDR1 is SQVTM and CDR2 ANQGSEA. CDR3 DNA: TGCAGCGTTGAAGATGTCAAGGATTACAATGAGCAGTTCTTC. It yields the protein CSVEDVKDYNEQFF.

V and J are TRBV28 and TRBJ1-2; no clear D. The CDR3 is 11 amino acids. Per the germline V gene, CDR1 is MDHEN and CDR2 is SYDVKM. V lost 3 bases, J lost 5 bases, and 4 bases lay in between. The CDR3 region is CASSFKYGYTF. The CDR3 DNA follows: TGTGCCAGCAGTTTCAAATATGGCTACACCTTC.

The CDR3 loop is CSARTSYEQYF. The CDR3 nucleotides are TGCAGTGCTAGAACTAGCTACGAGCAGTACTTC. V and J are TRBV20-1 and TRBJ2-7; D might be TRBD2 (5 bases). The CDR3 contains 11 residues. Trimming pared 2 bases from V and 3 bases from J, leaving 5 bases between. Germline assignment: CDR1 DFQATT and CDR2 SNEGSKA (reference sequence).

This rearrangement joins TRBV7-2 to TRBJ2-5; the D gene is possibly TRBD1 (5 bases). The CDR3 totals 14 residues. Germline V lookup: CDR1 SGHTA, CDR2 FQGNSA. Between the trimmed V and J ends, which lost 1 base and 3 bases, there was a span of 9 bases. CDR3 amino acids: CASSLVQGKETQYF. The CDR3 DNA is TGTGCCAGCAGCTTAGTCCAGGGAAAAGAGACCCAGTACTTC.

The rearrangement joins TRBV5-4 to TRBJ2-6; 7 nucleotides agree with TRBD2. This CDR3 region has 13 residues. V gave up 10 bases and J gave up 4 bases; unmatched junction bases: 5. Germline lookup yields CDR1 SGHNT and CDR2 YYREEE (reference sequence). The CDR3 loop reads CAERGRGANVLTF. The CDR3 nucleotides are TGTGCCGAGCGGGGTAGAGGGGCCAACGTCCTGACTTTC.

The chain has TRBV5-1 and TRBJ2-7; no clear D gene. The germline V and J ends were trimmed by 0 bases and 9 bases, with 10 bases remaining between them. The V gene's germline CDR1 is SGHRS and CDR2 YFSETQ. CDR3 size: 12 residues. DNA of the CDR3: TGCGCCAGCAGCTTGGGTGGTTTAGGGCAGTACTTC. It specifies CASSLGGLGQYF.

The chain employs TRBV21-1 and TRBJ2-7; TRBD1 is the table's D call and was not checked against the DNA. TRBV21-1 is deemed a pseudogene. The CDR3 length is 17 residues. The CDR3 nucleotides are TGTGCCAGCAGCAACAGACCGCGGACAGGTGACGACTACGAGCAGTACTTC. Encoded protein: CASSNRPRTGDDYEQYF.

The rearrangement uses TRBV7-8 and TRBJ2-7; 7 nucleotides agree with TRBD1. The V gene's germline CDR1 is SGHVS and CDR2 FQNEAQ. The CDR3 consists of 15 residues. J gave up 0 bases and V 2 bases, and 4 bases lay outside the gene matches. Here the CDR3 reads CASSLSDRNSYEQYF. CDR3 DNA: TGTGCCAGCAGCTTATCGGACAGGAACTCCTACGAGCAGTACTTC.

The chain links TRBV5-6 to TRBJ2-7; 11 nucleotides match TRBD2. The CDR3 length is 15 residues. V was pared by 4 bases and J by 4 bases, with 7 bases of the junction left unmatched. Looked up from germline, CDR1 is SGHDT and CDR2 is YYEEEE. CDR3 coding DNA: TGTGCCAGCAGCCCTCAACTAGCGGGAGAATACGAGCAGTACTTC. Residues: CASSPQLAGEYEQYF.

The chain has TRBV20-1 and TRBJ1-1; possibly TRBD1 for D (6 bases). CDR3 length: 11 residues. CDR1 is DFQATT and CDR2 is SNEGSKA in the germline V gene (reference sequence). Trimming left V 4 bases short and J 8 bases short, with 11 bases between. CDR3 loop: CSANPTGEAFF. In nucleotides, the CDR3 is TGCAGTGCTAACCCTACAGGGGAAGCTTTCTTT.

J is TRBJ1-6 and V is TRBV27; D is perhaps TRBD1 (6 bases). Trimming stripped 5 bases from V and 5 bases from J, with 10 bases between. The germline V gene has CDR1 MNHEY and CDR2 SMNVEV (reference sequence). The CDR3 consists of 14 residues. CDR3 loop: CASSPRTDNSPLHF. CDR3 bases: TGTGCCAGCAGTCCCCGGACAGATAATTCACCCCTCCACTTT.

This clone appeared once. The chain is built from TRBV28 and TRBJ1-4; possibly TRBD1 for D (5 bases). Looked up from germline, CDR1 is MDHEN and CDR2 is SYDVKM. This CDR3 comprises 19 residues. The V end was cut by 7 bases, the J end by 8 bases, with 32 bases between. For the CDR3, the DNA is TGTGCCAGCACCGGAAGATCCCGGGACGGCCCAAGCCCATGGGAAAAACTGTTTTTT. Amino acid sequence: CASTGRSRDGPSPWEKLFF.

Written as DNA, the CDR3 is TGTGCCAGCAGTGAAACTAGCGGCCCCTACGAGCAGTACTTC. It encodes CASSETSGPYEQYF. This rearrangement joins TRBV6-1 to TRBJ2-7, with 8 bases aligning to TRBD2. J was trimmed by 2 bases and V by 2 bases; bases with no gene match: 2. The germline CDR1 and CDR2 sequences are MNHNS and SASEGT. The CDR3 runs to 14 residues.

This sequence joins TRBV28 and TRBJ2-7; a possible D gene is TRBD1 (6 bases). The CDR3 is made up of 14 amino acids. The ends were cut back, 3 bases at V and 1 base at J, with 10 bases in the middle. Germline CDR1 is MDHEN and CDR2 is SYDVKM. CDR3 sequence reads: CASSFGDTSYEQYF. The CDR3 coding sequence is TGTGCCAGCAGTTTCGGGGACACTTCCTACGAGCAGTACTTC. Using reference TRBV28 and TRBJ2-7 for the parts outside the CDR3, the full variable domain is DVKVTQSSRYLVKRTGEKVFLECVQDMDHENMFWYRQDPGLGLRLIYFSYDVKMKEKGDIPEGYSVSREKKERFSLILESASTNQTSMYLCASSFGDTSYEQYFGPGTRLTVT.

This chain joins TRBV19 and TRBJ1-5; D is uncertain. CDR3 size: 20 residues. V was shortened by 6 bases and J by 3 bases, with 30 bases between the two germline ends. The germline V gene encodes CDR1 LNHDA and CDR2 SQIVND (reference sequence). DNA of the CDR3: TGTGCCAGTAGCCCCATGCCCCTTTTACGAAGCTCTGGGGTCAATCAGCCCCAGCATTTT. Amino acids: CASSPMPLLRSSGVNQPQHF.

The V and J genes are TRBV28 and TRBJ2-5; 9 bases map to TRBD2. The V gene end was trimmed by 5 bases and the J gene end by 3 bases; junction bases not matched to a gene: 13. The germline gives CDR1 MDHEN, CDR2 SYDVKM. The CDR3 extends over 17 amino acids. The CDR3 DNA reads TGTGCCAGCAGTGCCCCTCCTGGGACTAGCCCGGAAGAGACCCAGTACTTC. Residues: CASSAPPGTSPEETQYF.

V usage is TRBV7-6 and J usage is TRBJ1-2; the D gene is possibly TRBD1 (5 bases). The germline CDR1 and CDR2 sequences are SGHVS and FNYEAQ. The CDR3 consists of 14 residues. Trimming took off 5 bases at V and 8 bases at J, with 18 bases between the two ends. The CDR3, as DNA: TGTGCCAGCAGCCCCGGGACGAGCTTGCGGGGCTACACCTTC. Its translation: CASSPGTSLRGYTF.

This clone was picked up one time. The DNA for the CDR3 is TGTGCCAGCAGTTACGGGACTAGCTCCTACAATGAGCAGTTCTTC. It specifies CASSYGTSSYNEQFF. The chain links TRBV6-2 or TRBV6-3 to TRBJ2-1, with 8 bases lining up with TRBD2. Per germline, CDR1 MNHEY and CDR2 SVGEGT. The trim removed 2 bases at V and 0 bases at J, leaving 0 bases unmatched. The CDR3 sequence is 15 residues long.

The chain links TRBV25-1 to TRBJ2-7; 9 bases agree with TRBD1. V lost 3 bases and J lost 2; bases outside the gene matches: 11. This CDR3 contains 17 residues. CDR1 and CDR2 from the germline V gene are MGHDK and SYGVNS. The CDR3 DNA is TGTGCCAGCAGTGATACCAGGCGACAGGGGGGCACCTACGAGCAGTACTTC. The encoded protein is CASSDTRRQGGTYEQYF.

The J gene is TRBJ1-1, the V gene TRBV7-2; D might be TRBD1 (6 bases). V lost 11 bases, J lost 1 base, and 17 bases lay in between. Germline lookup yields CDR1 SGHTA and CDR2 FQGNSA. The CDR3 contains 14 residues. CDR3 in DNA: TGTGCCGCGGGGAATCCAGGGGCGAACACTGAAGCTTTCTTT. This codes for CAAGNPGANTEAFF.